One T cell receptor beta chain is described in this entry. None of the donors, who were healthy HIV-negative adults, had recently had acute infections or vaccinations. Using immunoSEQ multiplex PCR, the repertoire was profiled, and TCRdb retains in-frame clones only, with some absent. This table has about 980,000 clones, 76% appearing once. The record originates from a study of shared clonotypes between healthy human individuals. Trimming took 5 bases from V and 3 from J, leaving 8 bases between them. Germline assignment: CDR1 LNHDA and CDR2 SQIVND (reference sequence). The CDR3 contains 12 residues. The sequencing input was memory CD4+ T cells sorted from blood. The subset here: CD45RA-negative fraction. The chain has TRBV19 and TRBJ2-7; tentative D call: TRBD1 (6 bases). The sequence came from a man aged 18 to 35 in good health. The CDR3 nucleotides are TGTGCCAGTAGTCAACAGGGCTACGAGCAGTACTTC. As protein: CASSQQGYEQYF.